This is a list of T cell receptor beta chains from one sample in a study of monozygotic twins with inflammatory bowel disease. TCRdb re-analyzed the 5' RACE reads; it lists each CDR3 protein once, without DNA. Its clone listing holds approximately 400,000 distinct CDR3 sequences. Material: blood. The receptor source for this set is a human donor with ulcerative colitis or Crohn's disease, or a healthy co-twin of an affected twin (not recorded which). Each CDR3 is given with its conserved first and last residue.

TRBV7-9	TRBJ2-3	CASSLGRYTDTQYF
TRBV20-1	TRBJ1-2	CSATSQGAYGYTF
TRBV20-1	TRBJ1-2	CSARVPGQLNYGYTF
TRBV27	TRBJ1-1	CASSPSYRGGNTEAFF
TRBV12-3/TRBV12-4	TRBJ2-2	CASSFEQGLANTGELFF
TRBV7-2	TRBJ2-3	CASSSVTDTQYF
TRBV30	TRBJ1-6	CAWGRPQGSSPLHF
TRBV19	TRBJ2-3	CASSGLSTDTQYF
TRBV12-3/TRBV12-4	TRBJ2-1	CASSLSGTGNEQFF
TRBV6-1	TRBJ2-2	CASIRDNAGELFF
TRBV3-1	TRBJ2-7	CASSQGLWLAELEDEQYF
TRBV5-1	TRBJ2-2	CASSLEINTGELFF
TRBV7-2	TRBJ2-4	CASSHEGGKGNIQYF
TRBV9	TRBJ2-2	CASSVAGGATGELFF
TRBV3-1	TRBJ2-7	CASSPPWGGHTYEQYF
TRBV5-1	TRBJ2-1	CASSPGQGGTNEQFF
TRBV4-3	TRBJ1-4	CASSQEGRTANEKLFF
TRBV20-1	TRBJ2-7	CSASVSGASAYEQYF
TRBV20-1	TRBJ1-6	CSAGDIRSSYNSPLHF
TRBV7-6	TRBJ2-3	CASSLGGRLAGVGDTQYF
TRBV7-2	TRBJ1-1	CASSPTRGNTEAFF
TRBV25-1	TRBJ2-5	CASSERQGSGETQYF
TRBV7-9	TRBJ2-2	CASSLKGSGTGELFF
TRBV7-9	TRBJ2-2	CASSPRTSGRGTGELFF
TRBV12-3/TRBV12-4	TRBJ2-5	CASSAVGGAFKETQYF
TRBV5-1	TRBJ2-3	CASSPGPGRANTDTQYF
TRBV20-1	TRBJ2-3	CSAIGRESTDTQYF
TRBV7-9	TRBJ1-2	CASAHTTYGYTF
TRBV24-1	TRBJ2-2	CATSGTGTGMNRELFF
TRBV29-1	TRBJ2-3	CSVEVAGGPPDTQYF
TRBV20-1	TRBJ1-1	CSARDRRGGNTEAFF
TRBV29-1	TRBJ2-2	CSVAGQTNTGELFF
TRBV7-3	TRBJ2-5	CASSLNPANSETQYF
TRBV19	TRBJ2-5	CASSMFQGTGTQYF
TRBV28	TRBJ1-5	CASSRYSNQPQHF